This TCR beta chain derives from a study of blood T cell repertoires in COVID-19. The overall study: Spain, Italy and the United States supplied samples that represented acute and convalescent COVID-19. Nucleic acid was either cDNA or gDNA, and it came from T cells, B-cell-depleted T cells, or PBMCs.

J lost 6 bases, V lost 2 bases, and 4 bases had no gene match. Germline-derived CDR1 and CDR2 are SGHTA and FQGNSA. The CDR3 loop spans 14 amino acids. Original handling: Nucleated cell number was recorded as an estimate derived from reference gene primer amplification. Sequencing used immunoSEQ multiplex PCR; TCRdb keeps in-frame clones, though not all of them. That table gives V, J and clone size, and the DNA gave D and trimming. The sample contains 150,000 to 200,000 clones, approximately 83% of which appear only once. Material: peripheral blood. The chain links TRBV7-2 to TRBJ2-7; TRBD1 aligns across 10 bases. The source is a human donor in a cohort sampled during active COVID-19. CDR3 nucleotide sequence: TGTGCCAGCAGCTTAAGGGACAGGGGCTCCGAGCAGTACTTC. Protein: CASSLRDRGSEQYF.